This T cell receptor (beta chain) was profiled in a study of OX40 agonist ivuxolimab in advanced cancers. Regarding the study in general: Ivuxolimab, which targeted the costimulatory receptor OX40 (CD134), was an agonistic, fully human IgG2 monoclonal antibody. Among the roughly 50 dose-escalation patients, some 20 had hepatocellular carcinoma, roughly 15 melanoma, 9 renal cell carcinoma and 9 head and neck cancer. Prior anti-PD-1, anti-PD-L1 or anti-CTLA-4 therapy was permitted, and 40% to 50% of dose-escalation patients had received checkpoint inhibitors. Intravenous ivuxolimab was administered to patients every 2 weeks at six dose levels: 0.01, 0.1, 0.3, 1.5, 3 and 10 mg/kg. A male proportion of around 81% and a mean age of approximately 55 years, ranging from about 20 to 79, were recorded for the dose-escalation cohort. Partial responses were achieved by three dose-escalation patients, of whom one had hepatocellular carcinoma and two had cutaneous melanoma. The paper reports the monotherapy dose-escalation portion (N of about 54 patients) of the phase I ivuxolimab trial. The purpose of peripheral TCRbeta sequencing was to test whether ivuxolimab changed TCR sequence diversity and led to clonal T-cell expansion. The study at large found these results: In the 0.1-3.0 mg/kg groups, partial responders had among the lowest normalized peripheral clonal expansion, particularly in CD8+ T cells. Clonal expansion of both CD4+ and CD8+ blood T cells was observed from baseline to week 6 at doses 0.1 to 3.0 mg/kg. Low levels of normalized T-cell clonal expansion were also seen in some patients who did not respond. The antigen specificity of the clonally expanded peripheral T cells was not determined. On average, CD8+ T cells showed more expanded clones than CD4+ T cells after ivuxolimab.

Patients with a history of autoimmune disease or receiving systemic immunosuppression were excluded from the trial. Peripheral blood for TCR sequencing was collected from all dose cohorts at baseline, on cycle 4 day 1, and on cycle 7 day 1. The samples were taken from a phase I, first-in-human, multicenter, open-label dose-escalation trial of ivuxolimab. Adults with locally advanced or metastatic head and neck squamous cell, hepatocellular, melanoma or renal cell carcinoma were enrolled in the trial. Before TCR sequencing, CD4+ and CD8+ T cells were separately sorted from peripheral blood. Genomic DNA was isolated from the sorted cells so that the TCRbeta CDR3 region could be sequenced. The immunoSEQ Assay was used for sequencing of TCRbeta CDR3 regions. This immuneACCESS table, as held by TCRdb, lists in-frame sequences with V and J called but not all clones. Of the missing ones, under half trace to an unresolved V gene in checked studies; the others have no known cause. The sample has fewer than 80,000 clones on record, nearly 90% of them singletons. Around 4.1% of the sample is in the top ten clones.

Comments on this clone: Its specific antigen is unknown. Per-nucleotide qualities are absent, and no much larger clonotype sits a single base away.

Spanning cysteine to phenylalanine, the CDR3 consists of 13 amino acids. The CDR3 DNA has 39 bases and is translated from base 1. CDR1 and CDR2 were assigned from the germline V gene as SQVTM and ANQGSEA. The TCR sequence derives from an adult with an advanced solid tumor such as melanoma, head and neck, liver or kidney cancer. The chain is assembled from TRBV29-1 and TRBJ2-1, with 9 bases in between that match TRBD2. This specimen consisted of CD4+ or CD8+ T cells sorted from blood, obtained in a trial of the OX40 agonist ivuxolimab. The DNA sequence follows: TGCACCACGACTAGCGGCTTTTACAATGAGCAGTTCTTC. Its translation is CTTTSGFYNEQFF.